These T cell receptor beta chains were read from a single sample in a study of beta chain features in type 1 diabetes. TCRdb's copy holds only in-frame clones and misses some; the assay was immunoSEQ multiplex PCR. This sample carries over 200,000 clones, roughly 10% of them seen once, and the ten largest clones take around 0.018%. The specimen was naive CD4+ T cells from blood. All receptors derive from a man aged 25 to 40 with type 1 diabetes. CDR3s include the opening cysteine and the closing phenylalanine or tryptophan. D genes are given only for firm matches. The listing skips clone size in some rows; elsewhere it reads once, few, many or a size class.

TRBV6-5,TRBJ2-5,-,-,TGTGCCAGCAGTAGTGCGGCAGGGCAGGAGACCCAGTACTTC,CASSSAAGQETQYF
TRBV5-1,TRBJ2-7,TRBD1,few,TGCGCCAGCAGGGGGACAGGGGAGGCCGAGCAGTACTTC,CASRGTGEAEQYF
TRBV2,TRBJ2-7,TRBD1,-,TGTGCCAGTGATCCGGGACAGGGGTACGAGCAGTACTTC,CASDPGQGYEQYF
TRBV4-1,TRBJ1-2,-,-,TGCGCCAGCAACAGCACAACGTGGGATGGCTACACCTTC,CASNSTTWDGYTF
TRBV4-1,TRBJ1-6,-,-,TGCGCCAGCAGCCAAGATTCCGGGGACTCCTATAATTCACCCCTCCACTTT,CASSQDSGDSYNSPLHF
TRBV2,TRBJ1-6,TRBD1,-,TGTGCCAGCAACCCGGACAGGGTGTGGTCACCCCTCCACTTT,CASNPDRVWSPLHF
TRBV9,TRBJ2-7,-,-,TGTGCCAGCAGCGTAGATGCAGGGAGGTTATACGAGCAGTACTTC,CASSVDAGRLYEQYF
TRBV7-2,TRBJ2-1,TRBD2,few,TGTGCCAGCAGCTGGACTAGCGGGGGGGCGGATGAGCAGTTCTTC,CASSWTSGGADEQFF
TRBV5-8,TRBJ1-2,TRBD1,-,TGTGCCAGCAGCCTCCGGGACAGGGCTTACAATGGCTACACCTTC,CASSLRDRAYNGYTF
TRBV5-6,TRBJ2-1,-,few,TGTGCCAGCATCCCGACTCCCCCAGGGTCCAATGAGCAGTTCTTC,CASIPTPPGSNEQFF
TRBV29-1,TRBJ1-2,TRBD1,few,TGCAGCGCCACCGGGACAGGGCCGTGGGGCGGCTACACCTTC,CSATGTGPWGGYTF
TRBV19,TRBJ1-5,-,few,TGTGCCAGTAGTATCCAGGTTAATCAGCCCCAGCATTTT,CASSIQVNQPQHF
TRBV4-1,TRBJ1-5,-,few,TGCGCCAGCAGCCAAGAGGGACACGGATACAATCAGCCCCAGCATTTT,CASSQEGHGYNQPQHF
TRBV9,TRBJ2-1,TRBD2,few,TGTGCCAGCAGCGTAGAGGGGCTAGCGGGGGGGCCGGATGAGCAGTTCTTC,CASSVEGLAGGPDEQFF
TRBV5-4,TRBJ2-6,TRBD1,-,TGTGCCAGCAGCTTAACCACAGGGGGCGCTGGGGCCAACGTCCTGACTTTC,CASSLTTGGAGANVLTF
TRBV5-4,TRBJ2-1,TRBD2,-,TGTGCCAGCAGCCCTAATCCATCTCTAGCGGGGATGGGTGAGCAGTTCTTC,CASSPNPSLAGMGEQFF
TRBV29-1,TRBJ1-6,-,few,TGCAGCGTTAGACAGTTTTATAATTCACCCCTCCACTTT,CSVRQFYNSPLHF
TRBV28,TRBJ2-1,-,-,TGTGCCAGCAGTACTATCGGGGGAGCAGGTGAGCAGTTCTTC,CASSTIGGAGEQFF
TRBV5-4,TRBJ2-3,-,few,TGTGCCAGCAGCTTGGAAGGAGGGGATACGCAGTATTTT,CASSLEGGDTQYF
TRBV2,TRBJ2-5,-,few,TGTGCCAGCAGTGTTGGCAGTCAAGAGACCCAGTACTTC,CASSVGSQETQYF
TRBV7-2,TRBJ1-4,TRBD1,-,TGTGCCAGCAGCCCGAGACAGGGTGAAAAACTGTTTTTT,CASSPRQGEKLFF
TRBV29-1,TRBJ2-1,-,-,TGCAGCGGTTCTGGGGCCAACAATGAGCAGTTCTTC,CSGSGANNEQFF
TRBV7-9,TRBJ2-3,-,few,TGTGCCAGCAGCCGGACTGGCGCAGATACGCAGTATTTT,CASSRTGADTQYF
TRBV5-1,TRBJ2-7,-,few,TGCGCCAGCAGCCTCTCGGCGGGCGAGCAGTACTTC,CASSLSAGEQYF
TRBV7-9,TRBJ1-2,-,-,TGTGCCAGCAGCCTCACCGACAGCTATGGCTACACCTTC,CASSLTDSYGYTF
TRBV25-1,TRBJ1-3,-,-,TGTGCCAGCACCCCGTCGGGGAGTGGAAACACCATATATTTT,CASTPSGSGNTIYF
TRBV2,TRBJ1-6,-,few,TGTGCCAGCAGGGGGACACTACTATCACCCCTCCACTTT,CASRGTLLSPLHF
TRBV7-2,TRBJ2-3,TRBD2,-,TGTGCCAGCAGCTCCGGGGGGGCCACAGATACGCAGTATTTT,CASSSGGATDTQYF
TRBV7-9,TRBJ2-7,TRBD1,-,TGTGCCAGCAGCTTTTACAGGGGGTCGGAGTCCTACGAGCAGTACTTC,CASSFYRGSESYEQYF
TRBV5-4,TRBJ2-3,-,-,TGTGCCAGCATGGGGGGGCCGATCACAGATACGCAGTATTTT,CASMGGPITDTQYF
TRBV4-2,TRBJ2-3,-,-,TGTGCCAGCAGCCAAGATAGGGGGGGAAATACAGATACGCAGTATTTT,CASSQDRGGNTDTQYF
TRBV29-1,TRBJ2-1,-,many,TGCAGCGTGTACAGGGGAGGTGATGAGCAGTTCTTC,CSVYRGGDEQFF
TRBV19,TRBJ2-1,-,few,TGTGCCAGTAGTTTAGATTCCACCTACAATGAGCAGTTCTTC,CASSLDSTYNEQFF